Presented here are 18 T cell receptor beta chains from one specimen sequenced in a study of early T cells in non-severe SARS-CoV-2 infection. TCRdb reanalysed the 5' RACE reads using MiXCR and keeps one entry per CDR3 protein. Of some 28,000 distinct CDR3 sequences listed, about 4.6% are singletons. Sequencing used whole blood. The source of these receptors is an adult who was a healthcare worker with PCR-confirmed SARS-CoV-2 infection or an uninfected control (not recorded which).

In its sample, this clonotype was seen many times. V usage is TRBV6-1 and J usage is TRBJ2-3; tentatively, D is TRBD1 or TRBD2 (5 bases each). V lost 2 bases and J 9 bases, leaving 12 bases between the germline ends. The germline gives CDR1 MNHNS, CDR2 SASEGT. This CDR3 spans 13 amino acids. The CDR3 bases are TGTGCCAGCAGTGAAACCTCTGGGGACACGCAGTATTTT. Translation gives CASSETSGDTQYF.

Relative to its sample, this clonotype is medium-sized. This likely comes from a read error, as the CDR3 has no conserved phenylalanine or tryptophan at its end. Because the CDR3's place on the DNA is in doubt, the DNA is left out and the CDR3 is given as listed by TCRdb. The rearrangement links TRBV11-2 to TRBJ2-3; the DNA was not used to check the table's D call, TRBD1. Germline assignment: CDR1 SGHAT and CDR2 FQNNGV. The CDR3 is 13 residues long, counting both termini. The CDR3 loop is CASSFVYGTLPDL.

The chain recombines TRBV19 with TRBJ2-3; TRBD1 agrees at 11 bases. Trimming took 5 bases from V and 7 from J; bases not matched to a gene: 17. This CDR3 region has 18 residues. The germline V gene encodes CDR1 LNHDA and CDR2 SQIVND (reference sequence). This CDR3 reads CASSPRPPGQGVSYTQYF. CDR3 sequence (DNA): TGTGCCAGTAGTCCCCGCCCACCGGGACAGGGGGTTTCTTATACGCAGTATTTT.

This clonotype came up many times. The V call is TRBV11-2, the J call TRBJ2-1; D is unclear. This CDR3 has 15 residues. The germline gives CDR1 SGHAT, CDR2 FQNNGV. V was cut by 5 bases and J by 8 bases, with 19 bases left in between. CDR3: CASSPRPLPPDEQFF. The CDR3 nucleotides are TGTGCCAGCAGCCCACGACCTTTGCCCCCCGATGAGCAGTTCTTC.

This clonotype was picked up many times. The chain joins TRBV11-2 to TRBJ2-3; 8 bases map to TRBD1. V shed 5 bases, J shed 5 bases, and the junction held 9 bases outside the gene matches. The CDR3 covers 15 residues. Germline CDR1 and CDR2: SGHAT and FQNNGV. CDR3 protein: CASSAGTGWGDTQYF. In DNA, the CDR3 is TGTGCCAGCAGCGCCGGGACAGGTTGGGGAGATACGCAGTATTTT.

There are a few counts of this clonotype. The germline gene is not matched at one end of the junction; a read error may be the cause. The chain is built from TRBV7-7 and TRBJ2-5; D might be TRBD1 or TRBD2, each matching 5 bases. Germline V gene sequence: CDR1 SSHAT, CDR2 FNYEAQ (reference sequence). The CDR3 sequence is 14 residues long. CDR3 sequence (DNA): TGTGCTAGCAGCTTGACGGGGCGTCAAGAGACCCAGTACTTC. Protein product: CASSLTGRQETQYF. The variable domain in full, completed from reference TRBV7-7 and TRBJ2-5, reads GAGVSQSPRYKVTKRGQDVTLRCDPISSHATLYWYQQALGQGPEFLTYFNYEAQPDKSGLPSDRFSAERPEGSISTLTIQRTEQRDSAMYRCASSLTGRQETQYFGPGTRLLVL.

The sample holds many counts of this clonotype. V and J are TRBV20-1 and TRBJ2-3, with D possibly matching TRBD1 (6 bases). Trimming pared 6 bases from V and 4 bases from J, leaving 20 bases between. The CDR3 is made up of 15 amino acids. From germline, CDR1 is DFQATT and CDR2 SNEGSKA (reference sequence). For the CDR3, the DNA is TGCAGTGCCCAACCAAACAGGGTCTGGCCAGATACGCAGTATTTT. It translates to CSAQPNRVWPDTQYF.

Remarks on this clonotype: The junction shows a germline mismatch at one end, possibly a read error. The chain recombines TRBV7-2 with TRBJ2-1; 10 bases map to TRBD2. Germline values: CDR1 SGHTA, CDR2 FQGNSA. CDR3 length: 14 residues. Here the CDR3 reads CASSLEAAGGPWSF. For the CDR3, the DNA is TGTGCCAGCAGCTTAGAGGCAGCGGGAGGGCCTTGGTCCTTC.

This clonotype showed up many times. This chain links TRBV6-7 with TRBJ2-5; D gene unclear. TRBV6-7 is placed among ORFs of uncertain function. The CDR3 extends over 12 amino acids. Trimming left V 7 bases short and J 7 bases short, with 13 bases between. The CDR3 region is CASNGPLGTQYF. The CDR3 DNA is TGTGCCAGCAACGGACCTCTGGGGACCCAGTACTTC.

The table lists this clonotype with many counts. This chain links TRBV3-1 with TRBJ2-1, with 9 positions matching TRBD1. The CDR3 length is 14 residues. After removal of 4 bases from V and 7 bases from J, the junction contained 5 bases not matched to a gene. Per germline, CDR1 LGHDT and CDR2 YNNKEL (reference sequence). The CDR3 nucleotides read TGTGCCAGCAGCCGGGACAGGGTGGCAAATGAGCAGTTCTTC. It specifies CASSRDRVANEQFF.

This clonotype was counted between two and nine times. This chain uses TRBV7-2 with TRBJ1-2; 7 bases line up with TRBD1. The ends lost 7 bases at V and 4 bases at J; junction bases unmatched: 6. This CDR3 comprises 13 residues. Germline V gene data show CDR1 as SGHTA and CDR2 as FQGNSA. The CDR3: CASTMDRRYGYTF. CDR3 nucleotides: TGTGCCAGCACCATGGACAGGCGCTATGGCTACACCTTC. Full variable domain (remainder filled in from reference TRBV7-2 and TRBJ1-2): GAGVSQSPSNKVTEKGKDVELRCDPISGHTALYWYRQSLGQGLEFLIYFQGNSAPDKSGLPSDRFSAERTGGSVSTLTIQRTQQEDSAVYLCASTMDRRYGYTFGSGTRLTVV.

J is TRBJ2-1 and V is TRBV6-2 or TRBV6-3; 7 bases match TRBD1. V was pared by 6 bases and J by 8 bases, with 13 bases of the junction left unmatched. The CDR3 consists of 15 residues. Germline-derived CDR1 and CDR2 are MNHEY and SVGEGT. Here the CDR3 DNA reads TGTGCCAGCAGCCAGGGGGACGTAGTGCTCCATGAGCAGTTCTTC. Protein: CASSQGDVVLHEQFF.

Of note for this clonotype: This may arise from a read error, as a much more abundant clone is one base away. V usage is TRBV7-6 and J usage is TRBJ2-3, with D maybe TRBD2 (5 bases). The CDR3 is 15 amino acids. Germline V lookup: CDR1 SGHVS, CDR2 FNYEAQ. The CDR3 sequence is CASSLARVSIDTQYF. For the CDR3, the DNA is TGTGCCAGCAGCTTAGCGAGGGTTAGCATAGATACGCAGTATTTT.

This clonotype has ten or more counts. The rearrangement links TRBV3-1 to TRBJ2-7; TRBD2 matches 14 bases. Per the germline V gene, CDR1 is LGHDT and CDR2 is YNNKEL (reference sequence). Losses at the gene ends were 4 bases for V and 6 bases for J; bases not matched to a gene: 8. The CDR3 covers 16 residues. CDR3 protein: CASSLGTSGRLGEQYF. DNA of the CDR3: TGTGCCAGCAGCCTAGGGACTAGCGGGAGACTGGGCGAGCAGTACTTC.

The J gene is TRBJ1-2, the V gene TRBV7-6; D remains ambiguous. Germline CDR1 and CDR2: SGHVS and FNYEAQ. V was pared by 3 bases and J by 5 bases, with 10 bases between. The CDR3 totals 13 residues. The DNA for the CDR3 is TGTGCCAGCAGCTTGTCAGCGGATTATGGCTACACCTTC. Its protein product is CASSLSADYGYTF.

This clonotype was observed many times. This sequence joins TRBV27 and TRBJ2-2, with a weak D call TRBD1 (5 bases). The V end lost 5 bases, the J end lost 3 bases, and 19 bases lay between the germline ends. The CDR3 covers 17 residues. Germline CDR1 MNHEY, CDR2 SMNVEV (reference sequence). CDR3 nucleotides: TGTGCCAGCAGTCCGAAGCACAGAGCAGGGTACACCGGGGAGCTGTTTTTT. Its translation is CASSPKHRAGYTGELFF.

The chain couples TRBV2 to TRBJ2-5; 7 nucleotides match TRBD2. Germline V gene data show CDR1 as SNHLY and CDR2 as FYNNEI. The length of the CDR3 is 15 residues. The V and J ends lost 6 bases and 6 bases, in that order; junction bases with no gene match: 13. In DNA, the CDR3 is TGTGCCAGCAGGGAAAAGCGGGACCCCCCGAAGACCCAGTACTTC. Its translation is CASREKRDPPKTQYF. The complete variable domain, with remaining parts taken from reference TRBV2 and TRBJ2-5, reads EPEVTQTPSHQVTQMGQEVILRCVPISNHLYFYWYRQILGQKVEFLVSFYNNEISEKSEIFDDQFSVERPDGSNFTLKIRSTKLEDSAMYFCASREKRDPPKTQYFGPGTRLLVL.

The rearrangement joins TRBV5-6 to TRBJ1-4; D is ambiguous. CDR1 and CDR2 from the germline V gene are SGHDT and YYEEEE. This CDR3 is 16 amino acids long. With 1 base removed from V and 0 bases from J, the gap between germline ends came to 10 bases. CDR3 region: CASSLLDGTTNEKLFF. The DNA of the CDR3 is TGTGCCAGCAGCTTGTTGGACGGTACAACTAATGAAAAACTGTTTTTT.